The rows below give T cell receptor beta chains drawn from one sample of a study of PD-1 blockade in classical Hodgkin lymphoma. Clones were read by immunoSEQ multiplex PCR, and TCRdb kept only the in-frame ones, dropping some. The sample contains 20,000 to 25,000 clones, approximately 80% of which appear only once. The material sequenced was peripheral blood mononuclear cells (PBMCs), taken at baseline. The receptors shown here come from a human donor with classical Hodgkin lymphoma. CDR3s include the opening cysteine and the closing phenylalanine or tryptophan. A D gene is named only where the DNA matches it firmly. Expanded clones are given a class, and other clones once, few, many or no size at all.

>-|-|TRBJ1-4|TRBV7-9
CASSFTSPKEKLFF
>few|TRBD1|TRBJ1-1|TRBV6-5
CASSLTGRGNTEAFF
>once|-|TRBJ2-7|TRBV7-6
CASSLAQGYEQYF
>-|-|TRBJ1-6|TRBV11-1
CASSLLSGGRGSPLHF
>-|-|TRBJ1-2|TRBV29-1
CSVGLADYGYTF
>-|TRBD2|TRBJ2-1|TRBV7-2
CASSPITSGGGSTDNEQFF
>-|-|TRBJ1-1|TRBV27
CASSLYMNTEAFF
>few|TRBD1|TRBJ2-4|TRBV28
CASSLATGGAKNIQYF
>-|-|TRBJ2-1|TRBV29-1
CSVREGHAWADNEQFF
>-|-|TRBJ1-1|TRBV9
CASSHLERDTEAFF
>-|-|TRBJ2-2|TRBV2
CASSEGRNTGELFF
>-|TRBD2|TRBJ2-1|TRBV2
CASMPLAGIYNEQFF
>-|-|TRBJ2-2|TRBV7-3
CASSPGLNTGELFF
>-|-|TRBJ2-7|TRBV14
CASSQGTYYSYEQYF
>once|TRBD1|TRBJ2-7|TRBV28
CASSTTGTGTHEQYF
>medium-sized|TRBD1|TRBJ2-2|TRBV11-2
CASSLVHNMDRAHTGELFF
>-|-|TRBJ2-6|TRBV6-1
CASSEPSTGANVLTF
>-|-|TRBJ2-3|TRBV7-2
CASRPPGRGILDTQYF
>-|-|TRBJ1-1|TRBV19
CASSILAENTEAFF
>-|-|-|TRBV6-5
CASSYAQGAYEQYF